The 6 T cell receptor beta chains presented below share a single source sample, sequenced in a study of blood T cell repertoires in COVID-19. Sequencing was performed with immunoSEQ multiplex PCR; in TCRdb, only in-frame clones are kept and a portion is missing. The table lists over 200,000 clones, 65% to 85% of them singletons, with around 30% in the top ten. Sequences were obtained from peripheral blood. The receptor source for this set is a man aged 40-49 years with acute or convalescent COVID-19.

J is TRBJ1-5 and V is TRBV6-2 or TRBV6-3; 8 nucleotides match TRBD1. V lost 0 bases and J lost 6; bases outside the gene matches: 13. There are 18 residues in the CDR3. Per germline, CDR1 MNHEY and CDR2 SVGEGT. CDR3 loop: CASSYSSGGSVRLQPQHF. The CDR3 coding sequence is TGTGCCAGCAGTTACTCATCAGGGGGCAGTGTCAGGCTTCAGCCCCAGCATTTT.

This clone appeared a single time. The V and J genes are TRBV3-1 (or the pseudogene TRBV3-2) and TRBJ2-7, with TRBD2 matching over 10 bases. V was clipped by 4 bases and J by 3 bases; unmatched bases: 6. The CDR3 runs to 15 residues. Germline V gives CDR1 LGHDT, CDR2 YNNKEL (reference sequence). This CDR3 reads CASSPRASGSYEQYF. The CDR3 region has the DNA TGTGCCAGCAGCCCGCGCGCTAGCGGGAGCTACGAGCAGTACTTC.

This clone has more than one count but fewer than ten. One end of the junction is discordant with germline, which a read error may explain. The chain uses TRBV3-1 (or the pseudogene TRBV3-2) and TRBJ2-3; TRBD2 aligns across 10 bases. CDR1 is LGHDT and CDR2 is YNNKEL in the germline V gene (reference sequence). The CDR3 is 15 residues long. The CDR3 region is CASSQAGGPVDTQYF. DNA for the CDR3: TGTGCCAGCAGTCAAGCGGGAGGGCCGGTAGATACGCAGTATTTT.

In this sample, this clone turned up once. V is TRBV12-3 or TRBV12-4 and J is TRBJ2-7; perhaps TRBD1 as D (7 bases). Trimming removed 8 bases from V and 8 bases from J, with 19 bases in between. CDR3 length: 13 residues. CDR3 nucleotide sequence: TGTGCCAGCGAGGGGGCGGGGCTACGTCAGCAGTACTTC. Its protein product is CASEGAGLRQQYF.

The chain couples TRBV7-9 to TRBJ2-1; 12 bases agree with TRBD2. V gave up 5 bases and J gave up 2 bases; unmatched junction bases: 7. This CDR3 has 17 residues. Germline V lookup: CDR1 SEHNR, CDR2 FQNEAQ (reference sequence). The CDR3 here is CASSRTSGDRTYNEQFF. The CDR3 DNA follows: TGTGCCAGCAGCCGGACTAGCGGGGACCGTACCTACAATGAGCAGTTCTTC.

The rearrangement uses TRBV10-3 and TRBJ2-7; 9 bases agree with TRBD2. The CDR3 spans 14 residues. After removal of 7 bases from V and 1 base from J, the junction contained 5 bases not matched to a gene. Germline CDR1 reads ENHRY; CDR2 reads SYGVKD. The CDR3 is CAIKTSGQSYEQYF. The DNA for the CDR3 is TGTGCCATCAAAACTAGCGGGCAGTCCTACGAGCAGTACTTC.